The 27 T cell receptor beta chains below all came from one sample that was sequenced in a study of long-term antiretroviral therapy in people with HIV. Researchers ran immunoSEQ v3.0 at survey level. Using immunoSEQ multiplex PCR, the repertoire was profiled, and TCRdb retains in-frame clones only, with some absent. The sample shows some 28,000 clones, roughly 90% of them seen only once. Here the sequenced sample was unsorted PBMCs, taken 0.5 years after starting antiretroviral therapy. The receptors were sampled from a woman between 18 and 29 years old with HIV.

This chain uses TRBV27 with TRBJ2-1, with 8 nucleotides matching TRBD2. The CDR3 length is 16 residues. Germline V gene data show CDR1 as MNHEY and CDR2 as SMNVEV (reference sequence). Trimming removed 5 bases from V and 5 bases from J; junction bases left unmatched: 11. This CDR3 reads CASSGWAGGSDNEQFF. CDR3 bases: TGTGCCAGCAGTGGGTGGGCGGGAGGTTCTGACAATGAGCAGTTCTTC.

This chain joins TRBV6-6 and TRBJ1-3; 7 bases align to TRBD1. The V segment lost 1 base and the J segment 4 bases; nucleotides outside the gene matches: 4. The V gene's germline CDR1 is MNHNY and CDR2 SVGAGI (reference sequence). CDR3 length: 15 amino acids. Written as DNA, the CDR3 is TGTGCCAGCAGTTACTTCCGGGACAGAGGAAACACCATATATTTT. Its translation is CASSYFRDRGNTIYF.

This sequence joins TRBV6-5 and TRBJ2-7, with D hard to call. Germline-derived CDR1 and CDR2 are MNHEY and SVGAGI. V lost 0 bases and J lost 2, with 8 bases in between. This CDR3 comprises 14 residues. Here the CDR3 reads CASSYSAVTYEQYF. The CDR3 DNA reads TGTGCCAGCAGTTACTCTGCTGTAACCTACGAGCAGTACTTC.

The chain recombines TRBV9 with TRBJ2-5, with D possibly matching TRBD2 (6 bases). V dropped 2 bases and J dropped 4 bases, with 6 bases sitting between them. From germline, CDR1 is SGDLS and CDR2 YYNGEE. The CDR3 totals 12 residues. The CDR3 loop reads CASSVGLETQYF. The CDR3 DNA reads TGTGCCAGCAGCGTGGGACTAGAGACCCAGTACTTC.

The chain recombines TRBV27 with TRBJ2-1; TRBD1 agrees at 10 bases. J lost 1 base, V lost 6 bases, and 0 bases had no gene match. This CDR3 is built from 14 residues. Germline-derived CDR1 and CDR2 are MNHEY and SMNVEV (reference sequence). The CDR3 nucleotides read TGTGCCAGCAGGGGACAGGGGTCCTACAATGAGCAGTTCTTC. It encodes CASRGQGSYNEQFF.

The V call is TRBV28, the J call TRBJ1-2; 7 positions match TRBD1. There are 15 residues in the CDR3. The trim removed 1 base at V and 2 bases at J, leaving 4 bases unmatched. Germline V lookup: CDR1 MDHEN, CDR2 SYDVKM. The CDR3 region has the DNA TGTGCCAGCAGTTTATACGACAGGGAGAACTATGGCTACACCTTC. It yields the protein CASSLYDRENYGYTF.

The CDR3 DNA sequence: TGTGCCAGCAGTTTAGGACAGGGCGGGGGAAACATTCAGTACTTC. Its protein is CASSLGQGGGNIQYF. This chain uses TRBV6-6 with TRBJ2-4; TRBD1 might be the D (8 bases). The germline CDR1 and CDR2 sequences are MNHNY and SVGAGI (reference sequence). With 4 bases removed from V and 6 bases from J, the gap between germline ends came to 16 bases. The CDR3 runs to 15 residues.

V gene TRBV11-2 combines with J gene TRBJ2-7; 14 positions agree with TRBD2. The CDR3 runs 16 residues. CDR1 is SGHAT and CDR2 is FQNNGV in the germline V gene. Unmatched junction bases numbered 5, after V lost 1 base and J lost 6 bases. The CDR3 nucleotides read TGTGCCAGCAGCTTAGGACTAGCGGGAGGGACAGGCGAGCAGTACTTC. It encodes CASSLGLAGGTGEQYF. The whole variable domain, filled in from reference TRBV11-2 and TRBJ2-7, reads EAGVAQSPRYKIIEKRQSVAFWCNPISGHATLYWYQQILGQGPKLLIQFQNNGVVDDSQLPKDRFSAERLKGVDSTLKIQPAKLEDSAVYLCASSLGLAGGTGEQYFGPGTRLTVT.

The chain has TRBV4-1 and TRBJ2-2; D possibly corresponds to TRBD2 (6 bases). The CDR3 spans 14 residues. Germline V lookup: CDR1 MGHRA, CDR2 YSYEKL. V shed 0 bases and J shed 7 bases, with 9 bases lying between them. The CDR3, as DNA: TGCGCCAGCAGCCAAGATCGGAGGGTCGGGGAGCTGTTTTTT. Its translation: CASSQDRRVGELFF.

This rearrangement joins TRBV28 to TRBJ1-5, with D possibly TRBD1 on 5 matching bases. The germline V gene has CDR1 MDHEN and CDR2 SYDVKM. The CDR3 consists of 11 residues. The germline V and J ends were trimmed by 6 bases and 12 bases, with 12 bases remaining between them. The CDR3 DNA follows: TGTGCCAGCAGCCGGGCCGACAGCCAGCATTTT. As protein: CASSRADSQHF.

This CDR3 is CASSLAGTGSTDTQYF. For the CDR3, the DNA is TGTGCCAGCAGTTTGGCCGGGACAGGGAGCACAGATACGCAGTATTTT. J is TRBJ2-3 and V is TRBV28, with 9 bases matching TRBD1. Germline lookup yields CDR1 MDHEN and CDR2 SYDVKM. Trimming removed 3 bases from V and 0 bases from J; junction bases left unmatched: 4. There are 16 residues in the CDR3.

This rearrangement joins TRBV4-3 to TRBJ2-6; D remains ambiguous. Germline V lookup: CDR1 LGHNA, CDR2 YSLEER. CDR3 length: 16 amino acids. V was pared by 0 bases and J by 0 bases, with 6 bases between. This CDR3 is CASSQDRSSGANVLTF. DNA for the CDR3: TGCGCCAGCAGCCAAGATAGGAGCTCTGGGGCCAACGTCCTGACTTTC.

This chain connects TRBV28 to TRBJ2-7, with 11 bases aligning to TRBD1. The germline gives CDR1 MDHEN, CDR2 SYDVKM. Trimming took 5 bases from V and 0 from J; bases not matched to a gene: 6. The CDR3 extends over 16 amino acids. The CDR3 DNA follows: TGTGCCAGCAGTGAACGAGGGACAGGGGGCTCCTACGAGCAGTACTTC. Encoded protein: CASSERGTGGSYEQYF.

The chain recombines TRBV19 with TRBJ2-1; 7 bases match TRBD2. The CDR3 extends over 16 amino acids. The J segment lost 2 bases and the V segment lost 1 base, leaving 5 bases of the junction unmatched. Germline CDR1 is LNHDA and CDR2 is SQIVND (reference sequence). CDR3 bases: TGTGCCAGTAGTATAGTGATGGGGAGGGCCTACAATGAGCAGTTCTTC. This encodes CASSIVMGRAYNEQFF.

The chain has TRBV5-8 and TRBJ1-3, with D perhaps matching TRBD1 (5 bases). Germline V CDR1 and CDR2: SGHTS, YDEGEE. This CDR3 spans 18 amino acids. The V end was cut by 4 bases, the J end by 0 bases, with 20 bases between. The CDR3 bases are TGTGCCAGCAGCCGCCTGTCGAGGGGAATAAGCTCTGGAAACACCATATATTTT. Translated, it gives CASSRLSRGISSGNTIYF.

This chain uses TRBV7-6 with TRBJ2-7; 10 bases line up with TRBD2. The CDR3 has 16 residues. CDR1 is SGHVS and CDR2 is FNYEAQ in the germline V gene. The V gene end was trimmed by 2 bases and the J gene end by 4 bases; junction bases not matched to a gene: 8. CDR3 in DNA: TGTGCCAGCAGCTTATCGGGAGCGGGAGGGGGTTACGAGCAGTACTTC. Protein: CASSLSGAGGGYEQYF.

Notes on this clone: Other DNA sequences within the sample encode an identical CDR3. This chain links TRBV6-1 with TRBJ1-5, with D unresolved. The germline V gene has CDR1 MNHNS and CDR2 SASEGT. The CDR3 spans 13 residues. Between the trimmed V and J ends, which lost 2 bases and 2 bases, there was a span of 4 bases. DNA for the CDR3: TGTGCCAGCAGTGAAAGGGGCAATCAGCCCCAGCATTTT. It yields the protein CASSERGNQPQHF.

The chain recombines TRBV27 with TRBJ2-1; D gene uncertain. The CDR3 loop spans 15 amino acids. Germline CDR1 and CDR2: MNHEY and SMNVEV (reference sequence). The V gene lost 6 bases and the J gene lost 2 bases, with 14 bases spanning the gap. CDR3: CASSPPETPYNEQFF. The CDR3 region has the DNA TGTGCCAGCAGCCCCCCTGAGACGCCCTACAATGAGCAGTTCTTC.

The rearrangement joins TRBV18 to TRBJ2-7; 12 positions agree with TRBD1. This CDR3 spans 15 amino acids. Germline V gene data show CDR1 as KGHSH and CDR2 as LQKENI. The junction had 5 bases not matched to a gene; V was cut back by 1 base and J by 7 bases. CDR3 DNA: TGTGCCAGCTCACCACTGGGACAGGGGGCTGGAGAGCAGTACTTC. Translation: CASSPLGQGAGEQYF.

The V and J genes are TRBV28 and TRBJ2-6, with 7 nucleotides matching TRBD1. The CDR3 loop spans 16 amino acids. Per the germline V gene, CDR1 is MDHEN and CDR2 is SYDVKM. With 3 bases clipped from V and 2 bases from J, the junction kept 4 bases outside the gene matches. Written as DNA, the CDR3 is TGTGCCAGCAGTTTTCACAGGGGAGCTGGGGCCAACGTCCTGACTTTC. Its protein is CASSFHRGAGANVLTF.

The CDR3 DNA follows: TGTGCCAGCAGCGTGGGCCGAACTGGGAGGGGGAGCGGAGTAAACACCGGGGAGCTGTTTTTT. This codes for CASSVGRTGRGSGVNTGELFF. The chain has TRBV9 and TRBJ2-2, with D perhaps matching TRBD2 (7 bases). There are 21 residues in the CDR3. With 2 bases removed from V and 2 bases from J, the gap between germline ends came to 28 bases. CDR1 and CDR2 from the germline V gene are SGDLS and YYNGEE. The entire variable domain, with the rest obtained from reference TRBV9 and TRBJ2-2, is as follows: DSGVTQTPKHLITATGQRVTLRCSPRSGDLSVYWYQQSLDQGLQFLIQYYNGEERAKGNILERFSAQQFPDLHSELNLSSLELGDSALYFCASSVGRTGRGSGVNTGELFFGEGSRLTVL.

The gene calls are TRBV7-9 and TRBJ2-7; 10 bases line up with TRBD2. Germline values: CDR1 SEHNR, CDR2 FQNEAQ (reference sequence). V lost 3 bases to trimming and J lost 4 bases; unmatched junction nucleotides: 3. The CDR3 consists of 14 residues. DNA of the CDR3: TGTGCCAGCAGCTTGACTAGCGGGTTTTACGAGCAGTACTTC. As protein: CASSLTSGFYEQYF.

This clone appeared once. The CDR3 here is CASSYGRRELFF. CDR3 bases: TGTGCCAGCAGTTACGGGAGGCGAGAGCTGTTTTTT. The chain links TRBV6-5 to TRBJ2-2, with D perhaps matching TRBD2 (6 bases). Between the trimmed V and J ends, which lost 2 bases and 11 bases, there was a span of 9 bases. This CDR3 spans 12 amino acids. Germline V gene lookup returns CDR1 MNHEY and CDR2 SVGAGI.

This clone was found once. V usage is TRBV5-8 and J usage is TRBJ2-5; TRBD1 might be the D (7 bases). Germline V CDR1 and CDR2: SGHTS, YDEGEE. The CDR3 sequence is 15 residues long. V was trimmed by 0 bases and J by 5 bases, leaving 14 bases between them. As DNA, the CDR3 is TGTGCCAGCAGCTTGGAAGGGGGCGGAGGGGAGACCCAGTACTTC. Its protein is CASSLEGGGGETQYF. The full variable domain, in which reference TRBV5-8 and TRBJ2-5 provide the parts outside the CDR3, is EAGVTQSPTHLIKTRGQQATLRCSPISGHTSVYWYQQALGLGLQFLLWYDEGEERNRGNFPPRFSGRQFPNYSSELNVNALELEDSALYLCASSLEGGGGETQYFGPGTRLLVL.

The CDR3 nucleotides are TGTGCCAGCAGCTTGGGAAGCGGGGAGTACAATGAGCAGTTCTTC. Amino acids: CASSLGSGEYNEQFF. The chain uses TRBV7-3 and TRBJ2-1, with 7 bases lining up with TRBD2. The germline gives CDR1 SGHTA, CDR2 FQGTGA. The CDR3 contains 15 residues. V was clipped by 3 bases and J by 4 bases; unmatched bases: 6.

The chain links TRBV10-1 to TRBJ2-6, with D possibly matching TRBD2 (5 bases). Germline assignment: CDR1 WNHNN and CDR2 SYGVQD (reference sequence). The CDR3 totals 20 residues. V was cut by 3 bases and J by 1 base, with 22 bases left in between. CDR3 loop: CASSDQKLRPGNSGANVLTF. CDR3 sequence (DNA): TGCGCCAGCAGTGATCAAAAATTGAGACCGGGGAATTCTGGGGCCAACGTCCTGACTTTC.

The chain is built from TRBV19 and TRBJ2-7; 9 bases are a match to TRBD1. CDR3 length: 15 amino acids. Germline values: CDR1 LNHDA, CDR2 SQIVND (reference sequence). With V trimmed by 5 bases and J by 2 bases, 7 bases remained unmatched. The CDR3 protein is CASSPTGGLTYEQYF. CDR3 nucleotides: TGTGCCAGTAGTCCCACAGGGGGCTTAACCTACGAGCAGTACTTC. The full variable domain, rest sourced from reference TRBV19 and TRBJ2-7, is DGGITQSPKYLFRKEGQNVTLSCEQNLNHDAMYWYRQDPGQGLRLIYYSQIVNDFQKGDIAEGYSVSREKKESFPLTVTSAQKNPTAFYLCASSPTGGLTYEQYFGPGTRLTVT.